Given below is one TCR beta chain in context. This sample is drawn from a study of cytomegalovirus exposure and HLA in healthy donors. A multiplex PCR was run with 60 Vbeta primers and 13 Jbeta primers. The assay was immunoSEQ multiplex PCR, and TCRdb's table has in-frame clones only and misses some. The table shows more than 85,000 clones, with nearly 15% occurring only once. The germline gives CDR1 SGDLS, CDR2 YYNGEE. CDR3 length: 15 amino acids. V gave up 4 bases and J gave up 5 bases; unmatched junction bases: 10. Input material: PBMCs. The V call is TRBV9, the J call TRBJ1-1; 8 positions match TRBD1. The TCR originated in a female donor in good health and CMV-seronegative. For the CDR3, the DNA is TGTGCCAGCAGCCCCCGCGACAGGGGTTGGACTGAAGCTTTCTTT. This translates into CASSPRDRGWTEAFF.